Following are 15 T cell receptor beta chains from one sample sequenced in a study of T cell repertoires in cytomegalovirus infection. Their cognate antigens are unknown. TCRdb re-called the reads through MiXCR, storing one row per CDR3 protein. The data contain some 110,000 distinct CDR3 sequences, 10% of them seen just once; the ten biggest clones take up around a third. Sequencing input: PBMCs, sequenced either directly or after in vitro stimulation (not recorded which). Receptors were obtained from a human donor in good health (CMV status not recorded). Some clones in this sample may be carry-over from other donors' samples.

At least ten counts were recorded for this clonotype. The chain combines TRBV7-6 with TRBJ2-7; a weak D match, TRBD1 (7 bases). Trimming took 4 bases from V and 0 from J, leaving 19 bases between them. From germline, CDR1 is SGHVS and CDR2 FNYEAQ. The CDR3 consists of 17 residues. The CDR3 DNA sequence: TGTGCCAGCAGCTCGAGGGACTGGGACAGACGCTCCTACGAGCAGTACTTC. Translated, it gives CASSSRDWDRRSYEQYF.

The V and J genes are TRBV28 and TRBJ2-5; D is unclear. In germline, CDR1 is MDHEN, CDR2 SYDVKM. The V end lost 4 bases, the J end lost 2 bases, and 11 bases lay between the germline ends. The CDR3 totals 14 residues. The CDR3 DNA reads as TGTGCCAGCAGTTCGTTCCAGGAGCAAGAGACCCAGTACTTC. It encodes CASSSFQEQETQYF.

At least ten counts were recorded for this clonotype. The chain joins TRBV7-2 to TRBJ2-1; TRBD2 matches at 11 bases. The CDR3 sequence is 17 residues long. Germline CDR1 reads SGHTA; CDR2 reads FQGNSA. Unmatched junction bases numbered 13, after V lost 5 bases and J lost 7 bases. The CDR3 protein is CASSTAPGTSGRNEQFF. The CDR3 DNA is TGTGCCAGCAGCACAGCCCCCGGGACTAGCGGAAGGAATGAGCAGTTCTTC.

This clonotype occurred many times. The V gene is TRBV28, the J gene TRBJ1-2; maybe TRBD1 (5 bases). The V and J ends lost 5 bases and 0 bases respectively, with 13 bases between them. The CDR3 totals 15 residues. CDR1 and CDR2 (germline): MDHEN, SYDVKM. The CDR3 sequence is CASSQYRLTNYGYTF. The CDR3 coding sequence is TGTGCCAGCAGTCAATACAGGCTCACTAACTATGGCTACACCTTC.

This clonotype was recorded many times. The chain has TRBV7-8 and TRBJ1-2; TRBD1 aligns across 8 bases. Germline V gene data show CDR1 as SGHVS and CDR2 as FQNEAQ. V shed 10 bases and J 2 bases; nucleotides not matched to a gene: 6. This CDR3 region has 13 residues. CDR3 coding DNA: TGTGCCATCGACAGGGGACTAAACTATGGCTACACCTTC. It codes for CAIDRGLNYGYTF.

This clonotype was found a few times. V and J are TRBV9 and TRBJ2-5; TRBD2 agrees at 7 bases. The CDR3 runs to 14 residues. In germline, CDR1 is SGDLS, CDR2 YYNGEE. V shed 4 bases and J 4 bases; nucleotides not matched to a gene: 7. The CDR3 nucleotides read TGTGCCAGCAGCTATTCGGGAGGTTCAGAGACCCAGTACTTC. Its protein is CASSYSGGSETQYF.

CDR3 sequence (DNA): TGCAGTGCCCGAATCCGGGACAGGGACACCGGGGAGCTGTTTTTT. It encodes CSARIRDRDTGELFF. The chain has TRBV20-1 and TRBJ2-2, with TRBD1 matching over 9 bases. The length of the CDR3 is 15 residues. J gave up 3 bases and V 6 bases, and 8 bases lay outside the gene matches. Germline V gene sequence: CDR1 DFQATT, CDR2 SNEGSKA (reference sequence).

This clonotype was seen many times. The chain is built from TRBV12-3 or TRBV12-4 and TRBJ1-2; no firm D call. V lost 7 bases and J lost 0, with 12 bases in between. The CDR3 totals 14 residues. The CDR3 sequence: CASNNRTANYGYTF. The CDR3 DNA is TGTGCCAGCAATAATCGAACCGCTAACTATGGCTACACCTTC.

This clonotype was seen repeatedly, ten times or more. The chain carries TRBV7-9 and TRBJ1-2, with D perhaps TRBD1 (6 bases). V dropped 1 base and J dropped 2 bases, with 8 bases sitting between them. The CDR3 loop spans 14 amino acids. Germline assignment: CDR1 SEHNR and CDR2 FQNEAQ (reference sequence). CDR3 coding DNA: TGTGCCAGCAGCTTAGGACAGGCCAACTATGGCTACACCTTC. Its protein product is CASSLGQANYGYTF.

This clonotype appeared many times. This rearrangement joins TRBV6-2 or TRBV6-3 to TRBJ1-1, with a tentative D call TRBD1 (5 bases). This CDR3 comprises 16 residues. CDR1 is MNHEY, CDR2 SVGEGT, per germline. Deletions cut 5 bases from V and 4 bases from J, with 20 bases between. The CDR3 is CASSTRSRGGGTEAFF. The CDR3 coding sequence is TGTGCCAGCAGTACCCGGTCAAGGGGAGGTGGCACTGAAGCTTTCTTT.

This clonotype was recorded many times. The rearrangement links TRBV7-2 to TRBJ1-1; the D gene is possibly TRBD1 (5 bases). The CDR3 sequence is 14 residues long. Per the germline V gene, CDR1 is SGHTA and CDR2 is FQGNSA. V gave up 2 bases and J gave up 5 bases, with 12 bases separating them. The CDR3 loop is CASSLFRERTEAFF. CDR3 sequence (DNA): TGTGCCAGCAGCTTATTCAGGGAGAGGACTGAAGCTTTCTTT.

Written as DNA, the CDR3 is TGTGCCAGCAGTCCCTCCGGGGGAAAGAGGAGGAACACTGAAGCTTTCTTT. It codes for CASSPSGGKRRNTEAFF. The chain couples TRBV27 to TRBJ1-1, with D perhaps TRBD1 (5 bases). The CDR3 totals 17 residues. V was shortened by 5 bases and J by 1 base, with 20 bases between the two germline ends. Germline-derived CDR1 and CDR2 are MNHEY and SMNVEV (reference sequence).

Ten or more counts support this clonotype. V is TRBV19 and J is TRBJ1-5, with 10 bases matching TRBD1. V trimming: 2 bases; J trimming: 2 bases; junction bases outside the gene matches: 3. Per germline, CDR1 LNHDA and CDR2 SQIVND (reference sequence). The CDR3 runs to 16 residues. CDR3 in amino acids: CASSITGTGGNQPQHF. In DNA, the CDR3 is TGTGCCAGTAGTATAACCGGGACAGGGGGCAATCAGCCCCAGCATTTT.

This clonotype was observed a few times. This chain uses TRBV28 with TRBJ1-1; no clear D. In germline, CDR1 is MDHEN, CDR2 SYDVKM. The CDR3 loop spans 12 amino acids. Trimming stripped 5 bases from V and 3 bases from J, with 7 bases between. CDR3 in DNA: TGTGCCAGCAGTATCGATTACACTGAAGCTTTCTTT. This encodes CASSIDYTEAFF.

This clonotype has just a few counts. The chain joins TRBV27 to TRBJ1-6; TRBD1 might be the D (6 bases). Trimming stripped 5 bases from V and 8 bases from J, with 16 bases between. From germline, CDR1 is MNHEY and CDR2 SMNVEV (reference sequence). The CDR3 length is 15 residues. The CDR3 region is CASSPLTGLDSPLHF. As DNA, the CDR3 is TGTGCCAGCAGTCCGTTAACAGGGTTGGATTCACCCCTCCACTTT.